The rows below give T cell receptor beta chains drawn from one sample of a study of control samples from healthy donors and cancer patients. TCRdb's table, derived via immunoSEQ multiplex PCR, lists solely in-frame clones and lacks some. The sample has around 160,000 clones, 80% to 95% seen once. The sequencing sample was made of blood. All receptors derive from a man younger than 30 in good health. The CDR3 runs from the conserved cysteine through the conserved F or W. A D gene is named only where the DNA matches it firmly. Clone size appears in some rows only: once, few, many, or a class for an expanded clone.

cdr3_aa: CASSSGTGSYEQYF
cdr3_nt: TGCGCCAGCAGCTCCGGGACAGGGAGCTACGAGCAGTACTTC
v_call: TRBV5-1
j_call: TRBJ2-7
clone_size: NA
d_call: TRBD1

cdr3_aa: CASSLAGTGAGEQYF
cdr3_nt: TGCGCCAGCAGCTTGGCCGGGACAGGGGCAGGGGAGCAGTACTTC
v_call: TRBV5-1
j_call: TRBJ2-7
clone_size: once
d_call: TRBD1

cdr3_aa: CASSFLLNSGTFSSYEQYF
cdr3_nt: TGTGCCAGCAGTTTCCTCTTAAACTCCGGGACATTCTCATCCTACGAGCAGTACTTC
v_call: TRBV28
j_call: TRBJ2-7
clone_size: NA
d_call: NA

cdr3_aa: CASKMNLHSPLHF
cdr3_nt: TGTGCCAGTAAGATGAACCTTCATTCACCCCTCCACTTT
v_call: TRBV6-5
j_call: TRBJ1-6
clone_size: NA
d_call: NA

cdr3_aa: CSVDGTGNTGELFF
cdr3_nt: TGCAGCGTTGACGGGACAGGGAACACCGGGGAGCTGTTTTTT
v_call: TRBV29-1
j_call: TRBJ2-2
clone_size: NA
d_call: TRBD1

cdr3_aa: CSVVVGSNYGYTF
cdr3_nt: TGCAGCGTTGTTGTTGGCTCTAACTATGGCTACACCTTC
v_call: TRBV29-1
j_call: TRBJ1-2
clone_size: NA
d_call: NA

cdr3_aa: CASSLVVSNAYEQYF
cdr3_nt: TGCGCCAGCAGCTTGGTAGTCAGCAACGCCTACGAGCAGTACTTC
v_call: TRBV5-1
j_call: TRBJ2-7
clone_size: NA
d_call: NA

cdr3_aa: CASSPAGVHPYEQYF
cdr3_nt: TGTGCCAGCAGTCCCGCCGGCGTCCACCCCTACGAGCAGTACTTC
v_call: TRBV27
j_call: TRBJ2-7
clone_size: NA
d_call: NA

cdr3_aa: CASSGFRAGEMYGYTF
cdr3_nt: TGTGCCAGCAGTGGATTTCGGGCAGGGGAAATGTATGGCTACACCTTC
v_call: TRBV25-1
j_call: TRBJ1-2
clone_size: NA
d_call: NA

cdr3_aa: CASSPDTSGTQYF
cdr3_nt: TGTGCCAGCAGCCCGGACACCTCTGGGACCCAGTACTTC
v_call: TRBV11-3
j_call: TRBJ2-5
clone_size: NA
d_call: NA

cdr3_aa: CASSLTGAKYNEQFF
cdr3_nt: TGTGCCAGTAGTTTGACAGGGGCTAAATACAATGAGCAGTTCTTC
v_call: TRBV19
j_call: TRBJ2-1
clone_size: NA
d_call: TRBD1

cdr3_aa: CASSVDRTPNGEAFF
cdr3_nt: TGTGCCAGCAGCGTAGATAGGACTCCAAACGGTGAAGCTTTCTTT
v_call: TRBV9
j_call: TRBJ1-1
clone_size: NA
d_call: NA

cdr3_aa: CASSRQGSRSGANVLTF
cdr3_nt: TGTGCCAGCTCCCGACAGGGGTCCCGCTCTGGGGCCAACGTCCTGACTTTC
v_call: TRBV18
j_call: TRBJ2-6
clone_size: NA
d_call: TRBD1

cdr3_aa: CASSPGQGSVGGYTF
cdr3_nt: TGCGCCAGCAGCCCGGGACAGGGAAGTGTAGGGGGCTACACCTTC
v_call: TRBV4-3
j_call: TRBJ1-2
clone_size: NA
d_call: TRBD1

cdr3_aa: CASSLDGFSTGELFF
cdr3_nt: TGCGCCAGCAGCTTGGACGGGTTCAGCACCGGGGAGCTGTTTTTT
v_call: TRBV5-1
j_call: TRBJ2-2
clone_size: once
d_call: NA

cdr3_aa: CASSVWGAGETQYF
cdr3_nt: TGTGCCAGCAGCGTGTGGGGGGCAGGAGAGACCCAGTACTTC
v_call: TRBV9
j_call: TRBJ2-5
clone_size: NA
d_call: NA

cdr3_aa: CASSPRRGGNTEAFF
cdr3_nt: TGTGCCAGCAGCCCGCGGAGAGGGGGGAACACTGAAGCTTTCTTT
v_call: TRBV9
j_call: TRBJ1-1
clone_size: NA
d_call: NA

cdr3_aa: CASSPGGVGNNYGYTF
cdr3_nt: TGTGCCAGCAGCCCAGGGGGGGTGGGAAATAACTATGGCTACACCTTC
v_call: TRBV11-3
j_call: TRBJ1-2
clone_size: NA
d_call: TRBD1

cdr3_aa: CASSSIRGRSHQRDTQYF
cdr3_nt: TGTGCCAGCAGTTCTATAAGAGGGAGGTCACATCAACGGGATACGCAGTATTTT
v_call: TRBV27
j_call: TRBJ2-3
clone_size: NA
d_call: NA

cdr3_aa: CASSPLGTGISAGNTIYF
cdr3_nt: TGTGCCAGCAGCCCCCTTGGGACAGGGATAAGTGCTGGAAACACCATATATTTT
v_call: TRBV5-8
j_call: TRBJ1-3
clone_size: NA
d_call: TRBD1

cdr3_aa: CASSLEREGYTF
cdr3_nt: TGCGCCAGCAGCTTGGAGCGGGAAGGCTACACCTTC
v_call: TRBV5-1
j_call: TRBJ1-2
clone_size: NA
d_call: NA

cdr3_aa: CASSLAQGGRNEQFF
cdr3_nt: TGTGCCAGCAGCTTAGCACAGGGGGGAAGAAATGAGCAGTTCTTC
v_call: TRBV11-3
j_call: TRBJ2-1
clone_size: NA
d_call: TRBD1

cdr3_aa: CATSEDRSPYEQYF
cdr3_nt: TGTGCCACCAGCGAAGACAGGTCTCCCTACGAGCAGTACTTC
v_call: TRBV15
j_call: TRBJ2-7
clone_size: NA
d_call: NA

cdr3_aa: CASSSETGGDEKLFF
cdr3_nt: TGTGCCAGCAGTTCCGAGACAGGGGGCGACGAAAAACTGTTTTTT
v_call: TRBV28
j_call: TRBJ1-4
clone_size: NA
d_call: TRBD1

cdr3_aa: CASSINSYEQYF
cdr3_nt: TGTGCCAGCAGTATAAACTCCTACGAGCAGTACTTC
v_call: TRBV27
j_call: TRBJ2-7
clone_size: NA
d_call: NA